This T cell receptor beta chain derives from a study of liver allograft versus peripheral blood T cells. Overall study context: A comparison was made between T cell receptor repertoires in transplanted livers and those in recipients' peripheral blood.

Using its own MiXCR run on the reads, TCRdb lists one record per CDR3 protein. The sample contains some 9,000 distinct CDR3 sequences, around 21% of which appear only once. Relative to its sample, this clonotype is medium-sized. Its target is not known. Study results and limitations: Intragraft T cell receptor repertoires of liver allografts were reported to differ from peripheral blood repertoires.

The sequence was collected from a human patient who had a liver transplant. The T cells may come from the graft donor.

CDR3 amino acids: CASSLDTYNEQFF. The CDR3 nucleotides are TGTGCCAGCAGTCTCGACACCTACAATGAGCAGTTCTTC. The chain has TRBV28 and TRBJ2-1; D remains ambiguous. V was pared by 5 bases and J by 2 bases, with 7 bases between. Germline CDR1 reads MDHEN; CDR2 reads SYDVKM. The CDR3 contains 13 residues.